These 13 T cell receptor beta chains share one sample of origin, sequenced in a study of CD8 T cells in Susac syndrome. RNA in amounts of roughly 0.5 to 1 ug was reverse transcribed with random hexamers. TCRdb reprocessed the immunoSEQ multiplex PCR reads with MiXCR, giving one entry per CDR3 protein. Altogether 300,000 to 350,000 distinct CDR3 sequences are present, about 90% being singletons, with the ten largest covering about 0.07%. What was sequenced was CD4+ T cells from PBMCs. These receptors originate from a human donor with multiple sclerosis.

V is TRBV7-9 and J is TRBJ2-7; D tentatively fits TRBD1 or TRBD2 (6 bases each). From germline, CDR1 is SEHNR and CDR2 FQNEAQ (reference sequence). The length of the CDR3 is 13 residues. Trimming shortened V by 5 bases and J by 3 bases, and 11 bases separated the two germline ends. Here the CDR3 DNA reads TGTGCCAGCAGCGCGGGACAACTCTACGAGCAGTACTTC. Its protein is CASSAGQLYEQYF.

This clonotype is a singleton in its sample. The V call is TRBV7-2, the J call TRBJ2-3; 7 bases are shared with TRBD2. Trimming cost V 5 bases and J 1 base; bases outside gene matches: 9. CDR3 length: 16 amino acids. CDR1 and CDR2 from the germline V gene are SGHTA and FQGNSA. Here the CDR3 reads CASSLDGAGGTDTQYF. The CDR3 region has the DNA TGTGCCAGCAGCCTCGACGGGGCGGGGGGCACAGATACGCAGTATTTT.

This sequence joins TRBV16 and TRBJ1-5, with D tentatively TRBD1 (5 bases). The germline V gene has CDR1 KGHSY and CDR2 FQNENV. The CDR3 sequence is 14 residues long. V was clipped by 0 bases and J by 7 bases, with 10 bases between them. The CDR3: CASSQSGGEQPQHF. CDR3 sequence (DNA): TGTGCCAGCAGCCAATCGGGAGGGGAGCAGCCCCAGCATTTT. The variable domain in full, completed from reference TRBV16 and TRBJ1-5, reads GEEVAQTPKHLVRGEGQKAKLYCAPIKGHSYVFWYQQVLKNEFKFLISFQNENVFDETGMPKERFSAKCLPNSPCSLEIQATKLEDSAVYFCASSQSGGEQPQHFGDGTRLSIL.

The rearrangement uses TRBV12-3 or TRBV12-4 and TRBJ1-5; 10 bases fit TRBD1. V lost 6 bases, J lost 5 bases, and 7 bases stayed unmatched. The CDR3 is 15 amino acids. In nucleotides, the CDR3 is TGTGCCAGCAGCTATCGGGACAGGGGCGATCAGCCCCAGCATTTT. Protein sequence: CASSYRDRGDQPQHF.

The sample holds one count of this clonotype. This chain connects TRBV16 to TRBJ2-3; 7 nucleotides match TRBD2. J lost 3 bases, V lost 3 bases, and 6 bases had no gene match. The V gene's germline CDR1 is KGHSY and CDR2 FQNENV. This CDR3 spans 15 amino acids. CDR3 amino acids: CASSHYSGSTDTQYF. The DNA of the CDR3 is TGTGCCAGCAGCCATTATAGCGGGTCAACAGATACGCAGTATTTT. The whole variable domain, filled in from reference TRBV16 and TRBJ2-3, reads GEEVAQTPKHLVRGEGQKAKLYCAPIKGHSYVFWYQQVLKNEFKFLISFQNENVFDETGMPKERFSAKCLPNSPCSLEIQATKLEDSAVYFCASSHYSGSTDTQYFGPGTRLTVL.

The chain recombines TRBV20-1 with TRBJ2-4, with TRBD1 matching over 9 bases. The CDR3 has 13 residues. V dropped 5 bases and J dropped 14; count of bases not matched to a gene: 13. CDR1 and CDR2 (germline): DFQATT, SNEGSKA (reference sequence). CDR3 in DNA: TGCAGTGCTCGTCCCGGGACAGGGATCCTTAAGTACTTC. It translates to CSARPGTGILKYF.

The chain is built from TRBV18 and TRBJ2-7, with TRBD1 as a possible D gene (5 bases). Trimming cost V 4 bases and J 1 base, with 8 bases left between them. Germline values: CDR1 KGHSH, CDR2 LQKENI. This CDR3 has 13 amino acids. CDR3 DNA sequence: TGTGCCAGCTCACAAACAGGATCCTACGAGCAGTACTTC. Translated, it gives CASSQTGSYEQYF. The entire variable domain, with the rest obtained from reference TRBV18 and TRBJ2-7, is as follows: NAGVMQNPRHLVRRRGQEARLRCSPMKGHSHVYWYRQLPEEGLKFMVYLQKENIIDESGMPKERFSAEFPKEGPSILRIQQVVRGDSAAYFCASSQTGSYEQYFGPGTRLTVT.

The rearrangement joins TRBV11-2 to TRBJ2-3; D not resolved. The germline V gene has CDR1 SGHAT and CDR2 FQNNGV. This CDR3 contains 16 residues. V lost 5 bases and J 0 bases, leaving 15 bases between the germline ends. CDR3 nucleotides: TGTGCCAGCAGCCGCGAAAGATTGAGAAGCACAGATACGCAGTATTTT. This sequence encodes CASSRERLRSTDTQYF.

The V and J genes are TRBV7-2 and TRBJ2-3, with TRBD2 matching 14 bases. The CDR3 loop spans 16 amino acids. V was clipped by 3 bases and J by 6 bases; unmatched bases: 5. Germline values: CDR1 SGHTA, CDR2 FQGNSA. The CDR3 DNA reads as TGTGCCAGCAGCTTTCGACTAGCGGGGGGGCGTGATACGCAGTATTTT. It is translated as CASSFRLAGGRDTQYF.

The chain combines TRBV24-1 with TRBJ2-3; D is possibly TRBD1 or TRBD2 (5 bases each). Trimming left V 9 bases short and J 0 bases short, with 24 bases between. The CDR3 runs to 18 residues. Germline CDR1 reads KGHDR; CDR2 reads SFDVKD. The CDR3 here is CATRGVAGIGDSTDTQYF. As DNA, the CDR3 is TGTGCCACCCGTGGGGTCGCTGGCATAGGGGACAGCACAGATACGCAGTATTTT.

This clonotype was recorded a few times. V is TRBV29-1 and J is TRBJ2-1; D is possibly TRBD2 (6 bases). The CDR3 is 12 amino acids. V lost 7 bases and J lost 10, with 17 bases in between. Germline V CDR1 and CDR2: SQVTM, ANQGSEA. CDR3 protein: CSAQPGGLEQFF. DNA for the CDR3: TGCAGCGCACAACCCGGGGGTCTAGAGCAGTTCTTC.

This chain connects TRBV5-4 to TRBJ1-6; D is unresolved. This CDR3 is built from 12 residues. The germline V gene has CDR1 SGHNT and CDR2 YYREEE (reference sequence). The V end was cut by 0 bases, the J end by 8 bases, with 3 bases between. Here the CDR3 reads CASSLGYSPLHF. Here the CDR3 DNA reads TGTGCCAGCAGCTTGGGGTATTCACCCCTCCACTTT.

The chain couples TRBV12-3 or TRBV12-4 to TRBJ2-3; 8 bases fit TRBD2. The CDR3 has 15 residues. V trimming: 6 bases; J trimming: 6 bases; junction bases outside the gene matches: 11. CDR3 sequence (DNA): TGTGCCAGCAGCCCCCGGGGGGGCCCATGGGATACGCAGTATTTT. Translation gives CASSPRGGPWDTQYF.